The 15 T cell receptor beta chains reported below all come from one sample, sequenced in a study of cytomegalovirus exposure and HLA in healthy donors. Primers for the PCR totalled 60 Vbeta and 13 Jbeta. Libraries were prepared by immunoSEQ multiplex PCR; TCRdb keeps only in-frame clonotypes and omits some of them. The data contain approximately 120,000 clones, around 80% of them singletons. The sample was PBMCs. Every receptor here comes from a man aged 30 to 39 in good health and CMV-seronegative.

A few counts support this clone. The J gene is TRBJ2-7, the V gene TRBV4-1; 9 bases match TRBD1. V dropped 4 bases and J dropped 1; count of bases not matched to a gene: 5. The CDR3 runs to 15 residues. Germline values: CDR1 MGHRA, CDR2 YSYEKL. CDR3 DNA: TGCGCCAGCAGCCTCCGGGACAGGGAGTCCTACGAGCAGTACTTC. Translated: CASSLRDRESYEQYF.

This clone appeared a few times. This chain links TRBV28 with TRBJ1-2; 8 bases are shared with TRBD1. Trimming removed 3 bases from V and 1 base from J; junction bases left unmatched: 4. This CDR3 comprises 15 residues. CDR1 and CDR2 from the germline V gene are MDHEN and SYDVKM. In DNA form, the CDR3 reads TGTGCCAGCAGTTTGGGGACAGGAGTTAACTATGGCTACACCTTC. Translation gives CASSLGTGVNYGYTF.

The chain uses TRBV28 and TRBJ1-2, with 7 bases fitting TRBD1. Trimming took 6 bases from V and 4 from J; bases not matched to a gene: 2. The CDR3 has 12 residues. Germline V lookup: CDR1 MDHEN, CDR2 SYDVKM. CDR3 loop: CASSRGSYGYTF. Here the CDR3 DNA reads TGTGCCAGCAGCAGGGGGAGCTATGGCTACACCTTC.

This clone was detected only a few times. The rearrangement joins TRBV2 to TRBJ2-6, with D possibly TRBD1 on 5 matching bases. CDR3 length: 15 residues. V gave up 5 bases and J gave up 0 bases, with 8 bases separating them. From germline, CDR1 is SNHLY and CDR2 FYNNEI. CDR3 in amino acids: CASSFDSSGANVLTF. CDR3 nucleotides: TGTGCCAGCAGTTTCGACAGCTCTGGGGCCAACGTCCTGACTTTC.

The chain employs TRBV14 and TRBJ2-1; the match to TRBD2 covers 8 bases. CDR3 size: 20 residues. The germline V gene encodes CDR1 SGHDN and CDR2 FVKESK. The V segment lost 0 bases and the J segment 0 bases; nucleotides outside the gene matches: 13. CDR3 DNA sequence: TGTGCCAGCAGCCAAGATTATTCGGGACTAGTGGGGATCTCCTACAATGAGCAGTTCTTC. Its translation is CASSQDYSGLVGISYNEQFF. The variable domain in full, completed from reference TRBV14 and TRBJ2-1, reads EAGVTQFPSHSVIEKGQTVTLRCDPISGHDNLYWYRRVMGKEIKFLLHFVKESKQDESGMPNNRFLAERTGGTYSTLKVQPAELEDSGVYFCASSQDYSGLVGISYNEQFFGPGTRLTVL.

The gene calls are TRBV30 and TRBJ2-5, with 11 nucleotides matching TRBD1. Per the germline V gene, CDR1 is GTSNPN and CDR2 is SVGIG (reference sequence). Trimming cost V 4 bases and J 5 bases; bases outside gene matches: 18. The CDR3 is made up of 18 amino acids. In DNA form, the CDR3 reads TGTGCCTGGAAAATCTATAGGCCAAGGACAGGGGGCGATGAGACCCAGTACTTC. It translates to CAWKIYRPRTGGDETQYF. The full variable domain, its missing parts supplied by reference TRBV30 and TRBJ2-5, is SQTIHQWPATLVQPVGSPLSLECTVEGTSNPNLYWYRQAAGRGLQLLFYSVGIGQISSEVPQNLSASRPQDRQFILSSKKLLLSDSGFYLCAWKIYRPRTGGDETQYFGPGTRLLVL.

This clone was counted a few times. The chain couples TRBV2 to TRBJ1-6; D ambiguous. CDR1 and CDR2 (germline): SNHLY, FYNNEI. This CDR3 region has 13 residues. V was shortened by 4 bases and J by 6 bases, with 7 bases between the two germline ends. The CDR3 region is CASSGELNSPLHF. CDR3 DNA: TGTGCCAGCAGTGGGGAGCTTAATTCACCCCTCCACTTT.

The CDR3 nucleotides read TGTGCCAGCTCCTTAACTAGCGGGAACTACAATGAGCAGTTCTTC. It translates to CASSLTSGNYNEQFF. The rearrangement joins TRBV6-5 to TRBJ2-1; 10 bases fit TRBD2. J was trimmed by 3 bases and V by 8 bases; bases with no gene match: 7. CDR3 length equals 15 residues. From germline, CDR1 is MNHEY and CDR2 SVGAGI.

The chain recombines TRBV19 with TRBJ1-2; possibly TRBD1 for D (6 bases). Trimming pared 6 bases from V and 4 bases from J, leaving 12 bases between. CDR1 LNHDA and CDR2 SQIVND come from the germline V gene (reference sequence). CDR3 size: 13 residues. The CDR3 region has the DNA TGTGCCAGTAGCAGGACAGCCGGCTATGGCTACACCTTC. This sequence encodes CASSRTAGYGYTF.

The chain has TRBV18 and TRBJ2-2; D is uncertain. This CDR3 has 14 amino acids. Germline-derived CDR1 and CDR2 are KGHSH and LQKENI. The V and J ends lost 0 bases and 2 bases respectively, with 4 bases between them. The CDR3 nucleotides read TGTGCCAGCTCACCACCGAGCAACACCGGGGAGCTGTTTTTT. Its translation is CASSPPSNTGELFF.

The gene calls are TRBV6-6 and TRBJ1-5, with D perhaps matching TRBD1 (5 bases). The CDR3 length is 15 residues. Germline-derived CDR1 and CDR2 are MNHNY and SVGAGI (reference sequence). Trimming removed 2 bases from V and 0 bases from J, with 8 bases in between. The DNA for the CDR3 is TGTGCCAGCAGTTACAATGGACATAGCAATCAGCCCCAGCATTTT. Protein: CASSYNGHSNQPQHF.

The genes are TRBV15 and TRBJ2-5, with TRBD2 matching over 13 bases. The J segment lost 3 bases and the V segment lost 1 base, leaving 8 bases of the junction unmatched. CDR3 length: 18 residues. The germline V gene encodes CDR1 LNHNV and CDR2 YYDKDF (reference sequence). CDR3 DNA: TGTGCCACCAGCAGAGTGACGACTAGCGGGGGGACGGAAGAGACCCAGTACTTC. Protein product: CATSRVTTSGGTEETQYF. Together with reference TRBV15 and TRBJ2-5, the CDR3 gives the full variable domain: DAMVIQNPRYQVTQFGKPVTLSCSQTLNHNVMYWYQQKSSQAPKLLFHYYDKDFNNEADTPDNFQSRRPNTSFCFLDIRSPGLGDTAMYLCATSRVTTSGGTEETQYFGPGTRLLVL.

The chain combines TRBV6-4 with TRBJ2-1; 7 nucleotides align to TRBD1. J was trimmed by 4 bases and V by 5 bases; bases with no gene match: 8. CDR3 size: 15 residues. Germline V CDR1 and CDR2: MRHNA, SNTAGT. CDR3 DNA sequence: TGTGCCAGCAGTCATCGACAGGGTGTGTACAATGAGCAGTTCTTC. It translates to CASSHRQGVYNEQFF.

The genes are TRBV30 and TRBJ1-6; possible D gene TRBD1, 5 bases. Germline V gene data show CDR1 as GTSNPN and CDR2 as SVGIG (reference sequence). V was pared by 4 bases and J by 6 bases, with 10 bases between. The CDR3 covers 13 residues. CDR3 DNA sequence: TGTGCCTGGAAAGGGGCCTCTAATTCACCCCTCCACTTT. It codes for CAWKGASNSPLHF.

This clone was counted between two and nine times. V is TRBV28 and J is TRBJ1-2; D may be TRBD1 (5 bases). The CDR3 is made up of 13 amino acids. Germline assignment: CDR1 MDHEN and CDR2 SYDVKM. The germline V and J ends were trimmed by 1 base and 4 bases, with 7 bases remaining between them. CDR3 sequence: CASSLSDSYGYTF. The CDR3 DNA sequence: TGTGCCAGCAGTTTATCTGACAGCTATGGCTACACCTTC.